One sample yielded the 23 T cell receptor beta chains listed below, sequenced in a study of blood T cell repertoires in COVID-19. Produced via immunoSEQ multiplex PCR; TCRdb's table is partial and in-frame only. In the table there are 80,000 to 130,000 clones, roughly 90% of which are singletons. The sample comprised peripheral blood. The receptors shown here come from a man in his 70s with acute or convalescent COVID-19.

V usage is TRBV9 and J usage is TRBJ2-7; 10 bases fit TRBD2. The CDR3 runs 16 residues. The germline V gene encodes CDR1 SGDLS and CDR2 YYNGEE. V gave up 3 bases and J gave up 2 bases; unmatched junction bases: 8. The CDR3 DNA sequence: TGTGCCAGCAGCGCCAGGACTAGCGGACCCACCTACGAGCAGTACTTC. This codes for CASSARTSGPTYEQYF.

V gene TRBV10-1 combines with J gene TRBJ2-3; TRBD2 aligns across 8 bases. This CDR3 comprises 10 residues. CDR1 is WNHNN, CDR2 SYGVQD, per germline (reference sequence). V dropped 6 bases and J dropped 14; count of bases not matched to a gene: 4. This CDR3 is CASRGLVLYF. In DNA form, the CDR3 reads TGCGCCAGCAGGGGACTAGTCCTGTATTTT.

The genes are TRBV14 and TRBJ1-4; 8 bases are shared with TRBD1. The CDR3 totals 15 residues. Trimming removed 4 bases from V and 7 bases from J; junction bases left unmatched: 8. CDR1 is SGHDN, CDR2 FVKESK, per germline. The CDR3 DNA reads TGTGCCAGCAGCCCCCGGACAGGGTCGAGTGAAAAACTGTTTTTT. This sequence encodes CASSPRTGSSEKLFF.

For the CDR3, the DNA is TGTGCCAGCAGCTCTAACACAGATACGCAGTATTTT. It translates to CASSSNTDTQYF. The rearrangement links TRBV11-3 to TRBJ2-3; D unresolved. The CDR3 sequence is 12 residues long. Trimming pared 4 bases from V and 2 bases from J, leaving 4 bases between. Germline values: CDR1 SGHNT, CDR2 YENEEA.

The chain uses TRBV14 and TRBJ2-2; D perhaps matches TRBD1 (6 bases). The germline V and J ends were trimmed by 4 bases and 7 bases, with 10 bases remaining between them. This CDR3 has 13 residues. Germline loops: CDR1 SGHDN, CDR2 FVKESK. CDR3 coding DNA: TGTGCCAGCAGCCTAGGGGGATTCGGGGAGCTGTTTTTT. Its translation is CASSLGGFGELFF.

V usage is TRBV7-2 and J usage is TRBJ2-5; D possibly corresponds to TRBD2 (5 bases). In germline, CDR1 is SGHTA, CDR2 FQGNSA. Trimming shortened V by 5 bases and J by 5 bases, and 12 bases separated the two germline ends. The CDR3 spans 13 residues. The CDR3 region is CASSIGVRETQYF. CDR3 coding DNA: TGTGCCAGCAGCATCGGGGTCCGCGAGACCCAGTACTTC.

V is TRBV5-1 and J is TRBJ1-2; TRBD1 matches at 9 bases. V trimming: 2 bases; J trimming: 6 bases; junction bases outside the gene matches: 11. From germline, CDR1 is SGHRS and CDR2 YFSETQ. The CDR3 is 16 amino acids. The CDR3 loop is CASSFAPGQGMNGYTF. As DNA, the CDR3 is TGCGCCAGCAGCTTTGCTCCGGGACAGGGAATGAATGGCTACACCTTC.

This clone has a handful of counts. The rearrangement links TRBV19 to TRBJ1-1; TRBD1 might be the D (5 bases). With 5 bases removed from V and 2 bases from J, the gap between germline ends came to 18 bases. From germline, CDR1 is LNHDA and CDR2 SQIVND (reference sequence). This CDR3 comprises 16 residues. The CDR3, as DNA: TGTGCCAGTAGTGCCCGCGTGGGGCAGGGAAACACTGAAGCTTTCTTT. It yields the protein CASSARVGQGNTEAFF.

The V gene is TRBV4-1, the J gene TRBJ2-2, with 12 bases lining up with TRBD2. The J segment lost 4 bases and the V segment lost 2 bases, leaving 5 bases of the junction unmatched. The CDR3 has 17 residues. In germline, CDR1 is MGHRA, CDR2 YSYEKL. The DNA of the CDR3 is TGCGCCAGCAGCCAACGACTAGCGGGAGACGGCACCGGGGAGCTGTTTTTT. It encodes CASSQRLAGDGTGELFF.

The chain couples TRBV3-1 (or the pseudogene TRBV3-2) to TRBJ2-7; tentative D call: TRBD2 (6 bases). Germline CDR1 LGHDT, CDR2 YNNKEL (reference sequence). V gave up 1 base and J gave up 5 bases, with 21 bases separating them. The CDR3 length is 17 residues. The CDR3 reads CASSQVSFGYSSDEQYF. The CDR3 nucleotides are TGTGCCAGCAGCCAAGTTTCTTTTGGTTATTCTAGCGACGAGCAGTACTTC.

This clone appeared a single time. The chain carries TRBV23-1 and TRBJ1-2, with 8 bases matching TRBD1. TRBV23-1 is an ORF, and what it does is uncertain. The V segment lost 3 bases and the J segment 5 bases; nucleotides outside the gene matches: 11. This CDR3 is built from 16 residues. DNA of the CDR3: TGCGCCAGCAGTCACCCGGTATCCACAGGGGGGTATGGCTACACCTTC. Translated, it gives CASSHPVSTGGYGYTF.

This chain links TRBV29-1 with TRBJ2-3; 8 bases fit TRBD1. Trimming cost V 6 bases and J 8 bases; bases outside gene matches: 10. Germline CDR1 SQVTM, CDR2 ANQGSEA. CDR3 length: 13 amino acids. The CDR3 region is CSVAEDREGTQYF. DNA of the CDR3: TGCAGCGTCGCAGAGGACAGGGAAGGTACGCAGTATTTT.

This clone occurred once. As DNA, the CDR3 is TGTGCCAGCTCACCCGTGTCAACGAGGGCTGAAGCTTTCTTT. Translation: CASSPVSTRAEAFF. The V gene is TRBV18, the J gene TRBJ1-1; D remains unclear. Germline-derived CDR1 and CDR2 are KGHSH and LQKENI. Trimming took off 3 bases at V and 6 bases at J, with 14 bases between the two ends. This CDR3 region has 14 residues.

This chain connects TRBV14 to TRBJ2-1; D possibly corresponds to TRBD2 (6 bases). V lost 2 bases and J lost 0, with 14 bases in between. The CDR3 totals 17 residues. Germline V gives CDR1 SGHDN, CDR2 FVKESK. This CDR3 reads CASSQRTGGASYNEQFF. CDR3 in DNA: TGTGCCAGCAGCCAAAGAACCGGCGGGGCCTCCTACAATGAGCAGTTCTTC.

The CDR3 nucleotides read TGCGCCAGCAGCTCCCATAATGGGCGGGCAACTAATGAAAAACTGTTTTTT. This gives the protein CASSSHNGRATNEKLFF. The chain recombines TRBV5-1 with TRBJ1-4; D gene unclear. CDR1 is SGHRS, CDR2 YFSETQ, per germline. V was clipped by 3 bases and J by 0 bases, with 15 bases between them. The CDR3 is made up of 17 amino acids.

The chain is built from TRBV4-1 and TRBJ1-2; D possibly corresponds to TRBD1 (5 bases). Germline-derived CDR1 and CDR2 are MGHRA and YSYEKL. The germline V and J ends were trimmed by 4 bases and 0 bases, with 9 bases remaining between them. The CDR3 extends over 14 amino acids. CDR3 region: CASSLQGSNYGYTF. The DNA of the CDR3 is TGCGCCAGCAGCCTGCAGGGTTCTAACTATGGCTACACCTTC.

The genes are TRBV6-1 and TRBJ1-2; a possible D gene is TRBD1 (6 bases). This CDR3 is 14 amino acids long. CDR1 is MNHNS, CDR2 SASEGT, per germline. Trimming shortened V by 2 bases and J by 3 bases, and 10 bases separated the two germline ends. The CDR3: CASSELGGDYGYTF. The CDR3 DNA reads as TGTGCCAGCAGTGAATTAGGGGGGGACTATGGCTACACCTTC.

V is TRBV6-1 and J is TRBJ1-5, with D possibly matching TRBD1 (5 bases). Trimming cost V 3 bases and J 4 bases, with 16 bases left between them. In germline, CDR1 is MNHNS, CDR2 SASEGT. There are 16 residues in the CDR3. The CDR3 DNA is TGTGCCAGCAGTGAGGGGCGGAACAGGAGAAATCAGCCCCAGCATTTT. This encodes CASSEGRNRRNQPQHF.

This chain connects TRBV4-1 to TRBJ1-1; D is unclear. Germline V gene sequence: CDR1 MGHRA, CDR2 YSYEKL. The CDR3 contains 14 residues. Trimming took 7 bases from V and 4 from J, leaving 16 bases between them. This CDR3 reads CASNRPGSFTEAFF. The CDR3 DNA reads TGCGCCAGCAATCGACCGGGATCCTTCACTGAAGCTTTCTTT.

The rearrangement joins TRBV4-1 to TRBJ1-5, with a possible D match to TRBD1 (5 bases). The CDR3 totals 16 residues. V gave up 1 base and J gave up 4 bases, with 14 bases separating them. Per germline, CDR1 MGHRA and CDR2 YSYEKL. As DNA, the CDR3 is TGCGCCAGCAGCCAAGCCGTTGACAGAACAAATCAGCCCCAGCATTTT. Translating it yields CASSQAVDRTNQPQHF.

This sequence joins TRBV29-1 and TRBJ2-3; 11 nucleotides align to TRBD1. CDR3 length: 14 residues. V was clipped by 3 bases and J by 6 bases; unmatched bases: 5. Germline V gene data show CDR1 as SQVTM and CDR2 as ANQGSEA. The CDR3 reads CSVEWTGGGDTQYF. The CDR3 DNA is TGCAGCGTTGAGTGGACAGGGGGCGGGGATACGCAGTATTTT.

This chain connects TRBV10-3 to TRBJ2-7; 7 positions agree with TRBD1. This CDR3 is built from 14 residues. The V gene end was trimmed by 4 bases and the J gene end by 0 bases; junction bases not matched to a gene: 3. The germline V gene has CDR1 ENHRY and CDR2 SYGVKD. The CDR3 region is CAISATGSSYEQYF. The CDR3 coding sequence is TGTGCCATCAGTGCGACAGGGAGCTCCTACGAGCAGTACTTC.

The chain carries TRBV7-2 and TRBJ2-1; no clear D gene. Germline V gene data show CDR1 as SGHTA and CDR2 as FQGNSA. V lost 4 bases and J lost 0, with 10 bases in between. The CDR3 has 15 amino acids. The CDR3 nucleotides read TGTGCCAGCAGCTCGGCTGCGGCCTCCTACAATGAGCAGTTCTTC. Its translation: CASSSAAASYNEQFF.